The 6 T cell receptor beta chains below all came from one sample that was sequenced in a study of shared clonotypes between healthy human individuals. Assay: immunoSEQ multiplex PCR; the TCRdb copy retains only in-frame clones and omits some. The table lists 630,000 or so clones, 98% of them singletons. Naive CD8 isolation took CD45RO-negative cells positively selected for CCR7 and excluded terminally differentiated effector memory CD45RA+ cells. Sequencing was performed on naive CD8+ T cells sorted from blood. Receptors originate from a man in his thirties or forties in good health.

The chain couples TRBV5-1 to TRBJ1-1, with 7 positions matching TRBD1. With V trimmed by 1 base and J by 1 base, 4 bases remained unmatched. Germline CDR1 reads SGHRS; CDR2 reads YFSETQ. The length of the CDR3 is 15 residues. The CDR3 region has the DNA TGCGCCAGCAGCTTGTACACAGGGGAGAACACTGAAGCTTTCTTT. Residues: CASSLYTGENTEAFF.

The rearrangement uses TRBV28 and TRBJ1-2; D call uncertain. The CDR3 loop spans 14 amino acids. The germline V gene has CDR1 MDHEN and CDR2 SYDVKM. V shed 2 bases and J shed 0 bases, with 7 bases lying between them. The CDR3: CASSLPAANYGYTF. The DNA for the CDR3 is TGTGCCAGCAGTTTACCGGCAGCTAACTATGGCTACACCTTC.

The chain employs TRBV27 and TRBJ2-1; TRBD2 matches 7 bases. From germline, CDR1 is MNHEY and CDR2 SMNVEV (reference sequence). This CDR3 region has 14 residues. The ends lost 5 bases at V and 0 bases at J; junction bases unmatched: 1. The CDR3 DNA reads as TGTGCCAGCAGTCAGCGGGGCTCCTACAATGAGCAGTTCTTC. Amino acids: CASSQRGSYNEQFF.

There are a few counts of this clone. CDR3 sequence: CASKNGNTIYF. The CDR3 bases are TGTGCCAGCAAAAATGGAAACACCATATATTTT. This chain joins TRBV9 and TRBJ1-3; D remains unclear. Trimming removed 6 bases at V and 3 bases at J, with 4 bases between. Per the germline V gene, CDR1 is SGDLS and CDR2 is YYNGEE. This CDR3 has 11 amino acids.

Only a few counts were recorded for this clone. The CDR3 coding sequence is TGTGCCAGCAGTTCCGCCGACAGGGAGGCAGAAGAGCAGTACTTC. It specifies CASSSADREAEEQYF. The chain joins TRBV6-6 to TRBJ2-7, with D possibly TRBD1 on 7 matching bases. V lost 4 bases to trimming and J lost 7 bases, with 20 bases between them. The length of the CDR3 is 15 residues. Germline-derived CDR1 and CDR2 are MNHNY and SVGAGI (reference sequence).

The rearrangement joins TRBV30 to TRBJ2-1; D is perhaps TRBD1 or TRBD2 (5 bases each). This CDR3 is 11 amino acids long. Germline CDR1 reads GTSNPN; CDR2 reads SVGIG (reference sequence). V was shortened by 5 bases and J by 9 bases, with 11 bases between the two germline ends. The CDR3 here is CAWLAGSEQFF. The CDR3 coding sequence is TGTGCCTGGTTAGCAGGGAGTGAGCAGTTCTTC.